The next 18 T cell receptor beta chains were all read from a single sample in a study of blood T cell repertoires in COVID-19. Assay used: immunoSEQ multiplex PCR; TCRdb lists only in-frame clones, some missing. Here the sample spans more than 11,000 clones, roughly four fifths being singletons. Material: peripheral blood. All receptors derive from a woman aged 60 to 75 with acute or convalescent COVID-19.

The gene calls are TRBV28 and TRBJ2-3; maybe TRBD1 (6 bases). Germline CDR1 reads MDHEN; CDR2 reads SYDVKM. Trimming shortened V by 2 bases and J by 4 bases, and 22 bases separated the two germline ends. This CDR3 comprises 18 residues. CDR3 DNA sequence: TGTGCCAGCAGTTTAGTCGCGTCTCCAGGGGTCTCGTCAGATACGCAGTATTTT. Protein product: CASSLVASPGVSSDTQYF.

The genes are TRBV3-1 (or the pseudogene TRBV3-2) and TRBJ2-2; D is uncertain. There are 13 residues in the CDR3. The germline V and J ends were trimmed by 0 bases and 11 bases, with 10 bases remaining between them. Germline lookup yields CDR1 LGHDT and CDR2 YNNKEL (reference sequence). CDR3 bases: TGTGCCAGCAGCCAAGATATACGAGCCGAGCTGTTTTTT. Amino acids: CASSQDIRAELFF.

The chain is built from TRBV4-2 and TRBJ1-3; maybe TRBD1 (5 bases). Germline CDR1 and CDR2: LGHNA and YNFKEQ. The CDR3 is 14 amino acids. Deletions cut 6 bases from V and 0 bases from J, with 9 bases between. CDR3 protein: CASRPTVSGNTIYF. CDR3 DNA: TGTGCCAGCAGACCGACAGTCTCTGGAAACACCATATATTTT.

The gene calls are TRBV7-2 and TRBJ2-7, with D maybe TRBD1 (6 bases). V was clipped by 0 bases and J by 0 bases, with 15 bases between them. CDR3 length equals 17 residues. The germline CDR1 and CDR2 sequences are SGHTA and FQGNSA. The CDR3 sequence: CASSLAAGQLTSYEQYF. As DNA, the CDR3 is TGTGCCAGCAGCTTAGCGGCTGGACAGCTTACCTCCTACGAGCAGTACTTC.

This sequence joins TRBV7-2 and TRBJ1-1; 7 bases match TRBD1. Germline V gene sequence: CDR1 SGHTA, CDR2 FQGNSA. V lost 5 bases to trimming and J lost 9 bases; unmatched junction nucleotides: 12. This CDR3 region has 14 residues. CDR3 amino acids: CASSTQGGRDQAFF. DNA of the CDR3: TGTGCCAGCAGCACCCAGGGGGGCCGGGACCAAGCTTTCTTT.

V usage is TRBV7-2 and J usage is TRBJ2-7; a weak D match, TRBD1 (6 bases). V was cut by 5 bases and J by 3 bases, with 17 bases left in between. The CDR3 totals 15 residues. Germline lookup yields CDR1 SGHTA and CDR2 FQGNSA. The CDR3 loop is CASSVRAGAGYEQYF. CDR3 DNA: TGTGCCAGCAGCGTGAGGGCAGGGGCGGGCTACGAGCAGTACTTC.

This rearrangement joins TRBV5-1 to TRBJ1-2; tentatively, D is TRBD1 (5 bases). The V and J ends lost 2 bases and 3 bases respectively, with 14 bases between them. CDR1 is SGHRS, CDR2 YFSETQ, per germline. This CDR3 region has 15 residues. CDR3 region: CASSLEAGLHYGYTF. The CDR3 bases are TGCGCCAGCAGCTTAGAAGCAGGGCTGCACTATGGCTACACCTTC.

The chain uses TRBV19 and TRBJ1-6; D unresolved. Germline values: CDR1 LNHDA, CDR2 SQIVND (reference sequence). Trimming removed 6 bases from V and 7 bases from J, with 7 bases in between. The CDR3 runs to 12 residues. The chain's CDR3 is CASSHKNSPLHF. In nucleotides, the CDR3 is TGTGCCAGTAGCCACAAGAATTCACCCCTCCACTTT.

In nucleotides, the CDR3 is TGTGCCAGCAGTTCCCCCTTGGCGGGGAGCCAAGAGACCCAGTACTTC. Its translation is CASSSPLAGSQETQYF. The chain couples TRBV9 to TRBJ2-5; D might be TRBD2 (6 bases). The ends were cut back, 5 bases at V and 1 base at J, with 18 bases in the middle. CDR1 and CDR2 from the germline V gene are SGDLS and YYNGEE. This CDR3 is built from 16 residues.

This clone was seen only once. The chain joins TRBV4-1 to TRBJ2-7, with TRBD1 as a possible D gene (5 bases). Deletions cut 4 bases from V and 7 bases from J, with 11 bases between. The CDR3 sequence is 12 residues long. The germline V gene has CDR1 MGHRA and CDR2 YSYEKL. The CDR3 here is CASSRQGEEQYF. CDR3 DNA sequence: TGCGCCAGCAGCCGGCAGGGTGAAGAGCAGTACTTC.

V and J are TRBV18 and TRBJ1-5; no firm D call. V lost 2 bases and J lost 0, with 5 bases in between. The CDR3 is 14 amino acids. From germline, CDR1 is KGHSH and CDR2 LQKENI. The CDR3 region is CASSPSPSNQPQHF. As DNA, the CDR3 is TGTGCCAGCTCACCAAGCCCTAGCAATCAGCCCCAGCATTTT.

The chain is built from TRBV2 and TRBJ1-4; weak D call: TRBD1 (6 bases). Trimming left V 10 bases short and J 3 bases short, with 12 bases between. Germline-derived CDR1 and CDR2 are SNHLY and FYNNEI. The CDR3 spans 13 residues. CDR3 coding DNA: TGTGCCACCCTCAGGGGATCTAATGAAAAACTGTTTTTT. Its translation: CATLRGSNEKLFF.

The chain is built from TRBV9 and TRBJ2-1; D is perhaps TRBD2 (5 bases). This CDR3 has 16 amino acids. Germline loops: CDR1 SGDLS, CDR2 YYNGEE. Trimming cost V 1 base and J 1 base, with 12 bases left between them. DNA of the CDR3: TGTGCCAGCAGCGTATTAGGCGGGTCTTCCTACAATGAGCAGTTCTTC. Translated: CASSVLGGSSYNEQFF.

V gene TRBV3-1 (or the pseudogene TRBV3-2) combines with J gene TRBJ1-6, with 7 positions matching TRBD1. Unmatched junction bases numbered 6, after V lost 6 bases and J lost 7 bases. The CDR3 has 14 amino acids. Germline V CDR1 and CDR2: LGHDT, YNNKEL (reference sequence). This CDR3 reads CASSLQGKNSPLHF. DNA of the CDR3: TGTGCCAGCAGTCTACAGGGGAAGAATTCACCCCTCCACTTT.

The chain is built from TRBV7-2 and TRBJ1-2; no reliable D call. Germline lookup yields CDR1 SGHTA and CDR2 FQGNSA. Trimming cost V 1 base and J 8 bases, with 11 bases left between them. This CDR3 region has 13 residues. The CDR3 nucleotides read TGTGCCAGCAGCTTAGGCAGGAACAACGGCTACACCTTC. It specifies CASSLGRNNGYTF.

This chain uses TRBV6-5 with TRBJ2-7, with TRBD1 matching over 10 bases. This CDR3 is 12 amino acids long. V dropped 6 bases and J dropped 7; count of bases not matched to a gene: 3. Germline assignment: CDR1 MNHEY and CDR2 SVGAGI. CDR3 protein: CASRGDRGEQYF. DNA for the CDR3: TGTGCCAGCAGAGGGGACAGGGGAGAGCAGTACTTC.

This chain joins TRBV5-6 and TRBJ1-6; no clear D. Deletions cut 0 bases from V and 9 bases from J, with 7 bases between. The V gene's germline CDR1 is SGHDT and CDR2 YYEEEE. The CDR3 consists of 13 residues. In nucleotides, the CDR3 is TGTGCCAGCAGCTTGGTAGGACTTTCACCCCTCCACTTT. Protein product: CASSLVGLSPLHF.

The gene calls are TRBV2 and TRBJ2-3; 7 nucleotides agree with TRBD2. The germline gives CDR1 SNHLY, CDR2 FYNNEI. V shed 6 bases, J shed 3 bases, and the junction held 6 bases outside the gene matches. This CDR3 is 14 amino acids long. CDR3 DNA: TGTGCCAGCAGCGGACTAGGGATGACAGATACGCAGTATTTT. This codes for CASSGLGMTDTQYF.